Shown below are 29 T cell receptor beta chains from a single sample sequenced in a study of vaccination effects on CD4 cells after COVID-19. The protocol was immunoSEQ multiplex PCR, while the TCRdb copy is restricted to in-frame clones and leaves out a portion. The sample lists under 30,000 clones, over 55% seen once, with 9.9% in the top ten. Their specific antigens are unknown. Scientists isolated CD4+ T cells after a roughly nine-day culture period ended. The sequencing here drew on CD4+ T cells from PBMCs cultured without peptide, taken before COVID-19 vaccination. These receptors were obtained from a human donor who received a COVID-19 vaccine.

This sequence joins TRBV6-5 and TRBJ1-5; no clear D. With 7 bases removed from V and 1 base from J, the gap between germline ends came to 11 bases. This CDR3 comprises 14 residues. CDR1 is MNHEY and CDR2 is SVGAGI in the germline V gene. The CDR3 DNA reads TGTGCCAGCATAGGCGGCTGGAGCAATCAGCCCCAGCATTTT. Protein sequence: CASIGGWSNQPQHF.

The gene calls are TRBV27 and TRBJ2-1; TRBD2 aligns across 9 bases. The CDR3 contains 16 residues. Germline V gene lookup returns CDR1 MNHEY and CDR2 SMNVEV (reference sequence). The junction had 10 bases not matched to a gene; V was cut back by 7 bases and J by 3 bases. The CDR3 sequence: CASTRGGGRGYNEQFF. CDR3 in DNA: TGTGCCAGCACCCGGGGAGGCGGGAGGGGCTACAATGAGCAGTTCTTC.

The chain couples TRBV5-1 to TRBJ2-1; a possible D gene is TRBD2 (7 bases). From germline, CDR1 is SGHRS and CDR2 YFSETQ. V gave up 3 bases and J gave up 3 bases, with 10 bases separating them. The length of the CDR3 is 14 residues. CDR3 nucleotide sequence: TGCGCCAGCAGCTCGGGGGGCTACTACAATGAGCAGTTCTTC. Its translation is CASSSGGYYNEQFF.

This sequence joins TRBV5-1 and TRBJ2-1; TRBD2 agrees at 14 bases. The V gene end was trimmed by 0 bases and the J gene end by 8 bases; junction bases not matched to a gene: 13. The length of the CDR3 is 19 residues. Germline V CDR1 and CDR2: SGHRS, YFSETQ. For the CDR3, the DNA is TGCGCCAGCAGCTTGGGGCCCTCCCTGACTAGCGGGAGGGCCGATGAGCAGTTCTTC. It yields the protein CASSLGPSLTSGRADEQFF. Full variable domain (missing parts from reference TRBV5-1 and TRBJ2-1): KAGVTQTPRYLIKTRGQQVTLSCSPISGHRSVSWYQQTPGQGLQFLFEYFSETQRNKGNFPGRFSGRQFSNSRSEMNVSTLELGDSALYLCASSLGPSLTSGRADEQFFGPGTRLTVL.

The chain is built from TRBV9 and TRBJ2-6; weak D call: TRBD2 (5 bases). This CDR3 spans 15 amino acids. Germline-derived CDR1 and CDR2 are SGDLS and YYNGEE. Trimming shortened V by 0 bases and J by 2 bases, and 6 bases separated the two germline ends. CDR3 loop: CASSVGGTGANVLTF. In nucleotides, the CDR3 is TGTGCCAGCAGCGTAGGAGGGACTGGGGCCAACGTCCTGACTTTC.

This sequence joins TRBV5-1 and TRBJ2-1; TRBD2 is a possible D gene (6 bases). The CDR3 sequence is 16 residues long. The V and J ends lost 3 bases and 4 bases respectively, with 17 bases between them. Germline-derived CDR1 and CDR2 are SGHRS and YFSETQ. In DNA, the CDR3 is TGCGCCAGCAGCTCCCTTGGGGGGTCTCCTTACAATGAGCAGTTCTTC. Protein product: CASSSLGGSPYNEQFF.

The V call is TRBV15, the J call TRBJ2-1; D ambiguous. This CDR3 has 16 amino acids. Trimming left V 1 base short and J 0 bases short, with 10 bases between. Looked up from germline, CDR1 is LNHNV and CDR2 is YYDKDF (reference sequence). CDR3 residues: CATSRGAASSYNEQFF. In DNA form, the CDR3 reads TGTGCCACCAGCAGAGGCGCGGCGAGCTCCTACAATGAGCAGTTCTTC.

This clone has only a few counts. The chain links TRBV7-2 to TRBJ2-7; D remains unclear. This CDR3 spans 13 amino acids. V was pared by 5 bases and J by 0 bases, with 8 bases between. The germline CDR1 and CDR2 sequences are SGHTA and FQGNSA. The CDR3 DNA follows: TGTGCCAGCAGCCAACGTAGCTCCTACGAGCAGTACTTC. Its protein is CASSQRSSYEQYF.

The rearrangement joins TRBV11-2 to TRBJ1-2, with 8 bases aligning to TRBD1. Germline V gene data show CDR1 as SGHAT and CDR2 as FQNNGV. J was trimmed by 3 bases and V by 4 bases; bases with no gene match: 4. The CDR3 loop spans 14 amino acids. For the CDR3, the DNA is TGTGCCAGCAGCTCCAGGACAGGGTACTATGGCTACACCTTC. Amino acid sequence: CASSSRTGYYGYTF.

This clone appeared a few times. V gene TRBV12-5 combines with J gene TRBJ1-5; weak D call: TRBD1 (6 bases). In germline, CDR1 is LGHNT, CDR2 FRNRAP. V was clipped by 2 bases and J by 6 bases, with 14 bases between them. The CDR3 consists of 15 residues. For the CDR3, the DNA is TGTGCTAGTGGTTTGCTACAGGGAAGGGCTCAGCCCCAGCATTTT. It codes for CASGLLQGRAQPQHF.

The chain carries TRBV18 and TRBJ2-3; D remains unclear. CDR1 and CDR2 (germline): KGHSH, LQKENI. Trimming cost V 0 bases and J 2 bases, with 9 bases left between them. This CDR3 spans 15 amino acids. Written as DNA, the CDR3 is TGTGCCAGCTCACCACCGGCAGCCCTCACAGATACGCAGTATTTT. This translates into CASSPPAALTDTQYF.

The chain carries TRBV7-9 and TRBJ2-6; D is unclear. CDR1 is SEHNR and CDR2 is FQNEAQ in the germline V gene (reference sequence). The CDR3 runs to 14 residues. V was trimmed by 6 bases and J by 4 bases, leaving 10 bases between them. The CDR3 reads CASSSTQGANVLTF. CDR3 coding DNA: TGTGCCAGCAGTTCAACTCAGGGGGCCAACGTCCTGACTTTC.

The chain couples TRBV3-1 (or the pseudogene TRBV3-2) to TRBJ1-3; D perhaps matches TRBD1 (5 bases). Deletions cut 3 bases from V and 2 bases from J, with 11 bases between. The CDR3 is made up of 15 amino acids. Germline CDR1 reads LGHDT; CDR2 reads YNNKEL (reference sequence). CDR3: CASSQSWGTGNTIYF. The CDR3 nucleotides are TGTGCCAGCAGCCAGAGTTGGGGGACTGGAAACACCATATATTTT.

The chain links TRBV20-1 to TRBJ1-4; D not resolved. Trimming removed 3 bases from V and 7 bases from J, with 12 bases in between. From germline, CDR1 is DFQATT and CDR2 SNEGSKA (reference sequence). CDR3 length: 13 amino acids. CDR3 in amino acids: CSASRDTGEKLFF. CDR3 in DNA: TGCAGTGCTAGTCGAGACACTGGTGAAAAACTGTTTTTT.

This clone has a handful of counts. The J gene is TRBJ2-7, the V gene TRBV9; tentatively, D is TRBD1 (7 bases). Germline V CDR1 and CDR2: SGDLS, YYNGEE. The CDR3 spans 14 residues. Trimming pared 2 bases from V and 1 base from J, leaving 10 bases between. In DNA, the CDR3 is TGTGCCAGCAGCGTGGAGGGACAGTCCTACGAGCAGTACTTC. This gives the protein CASSVEGQSYEQYF.

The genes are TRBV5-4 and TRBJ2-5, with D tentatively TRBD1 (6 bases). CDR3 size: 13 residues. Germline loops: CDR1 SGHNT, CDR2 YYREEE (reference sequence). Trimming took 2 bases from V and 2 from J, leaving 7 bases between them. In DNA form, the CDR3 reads TGTGCCAGCAGCTTCACAGGGCAAGAGACCCAGTACTTC. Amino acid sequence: CASSFTGQETQYF.

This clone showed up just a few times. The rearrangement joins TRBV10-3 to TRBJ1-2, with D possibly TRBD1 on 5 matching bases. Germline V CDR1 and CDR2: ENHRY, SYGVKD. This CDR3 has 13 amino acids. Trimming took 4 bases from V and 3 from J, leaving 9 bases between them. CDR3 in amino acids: CAISGGRYYGYTF. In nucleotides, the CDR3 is TGTGCCATCAGTGGGGGACGGTACTATGGCTACACCTTC.

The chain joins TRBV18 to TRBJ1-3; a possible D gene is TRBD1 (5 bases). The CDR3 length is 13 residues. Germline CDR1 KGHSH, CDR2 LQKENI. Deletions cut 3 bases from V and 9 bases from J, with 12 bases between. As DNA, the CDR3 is TGTGCCAGCTCACCGGATGGGGGTATCACCATATATTTT. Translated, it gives CASSPDGGITIYF.

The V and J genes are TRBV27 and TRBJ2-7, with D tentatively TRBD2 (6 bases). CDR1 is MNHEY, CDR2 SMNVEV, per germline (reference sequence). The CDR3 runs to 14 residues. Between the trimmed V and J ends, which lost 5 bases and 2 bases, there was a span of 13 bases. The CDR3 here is CASSSRGGPYEQYF. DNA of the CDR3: TGTGCCAGCAGTAGCCGGGGAGGACCCTACGAGCAGTACTTC.

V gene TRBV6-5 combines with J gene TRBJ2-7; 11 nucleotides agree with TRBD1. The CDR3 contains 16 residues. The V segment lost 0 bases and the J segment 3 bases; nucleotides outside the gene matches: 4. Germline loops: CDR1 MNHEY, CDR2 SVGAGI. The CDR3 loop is CASSYSGTGGDYEQYF. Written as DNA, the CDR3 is TGTGCCAGCAGTTACTCAGGGACAGGGGGGGACTACGAGCAGTACTTC.

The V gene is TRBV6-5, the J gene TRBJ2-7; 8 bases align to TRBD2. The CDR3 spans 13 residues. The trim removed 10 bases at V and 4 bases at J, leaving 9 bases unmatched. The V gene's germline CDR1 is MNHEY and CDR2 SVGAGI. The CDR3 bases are TGTGCCACATGGACTAGCAGAGCTTACGAGCAGTACTTC. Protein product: CATWTSRAYEQYF.

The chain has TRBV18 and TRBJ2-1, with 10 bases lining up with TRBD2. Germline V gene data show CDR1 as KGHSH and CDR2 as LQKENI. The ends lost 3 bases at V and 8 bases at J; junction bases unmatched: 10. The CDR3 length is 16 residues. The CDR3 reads CASSPIFSGGADEQFF. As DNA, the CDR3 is TGTGCCAGCTCACCTATTTTCAGCGGGGGGGCAGATGAGCAGTTCTTC.

The CDR3 here is CAIRSEGDEQFF. In nucleotides, the CDR3 is TGTGCCATCAGGTCGGAAGGGGATGAGCAGTTCTTC. The chain joins TRBV10-3 to TRBJ2-1; D may be TRBD1 (5 bases). Trimming left V 6 bases short and J 8 bases short, with 11 bases between. CDR3 length equals 12 residues. Germline V gene data show CDR1 as ENHRY and CDR2 as SYGVKD.

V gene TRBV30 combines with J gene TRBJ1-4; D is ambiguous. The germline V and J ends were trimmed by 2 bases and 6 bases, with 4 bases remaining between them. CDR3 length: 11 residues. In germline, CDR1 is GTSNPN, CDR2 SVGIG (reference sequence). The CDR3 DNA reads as TGTGCCTGGAGTCCCGATGAAAAACTGTTTTTT. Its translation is CAWSPDEKLFF.

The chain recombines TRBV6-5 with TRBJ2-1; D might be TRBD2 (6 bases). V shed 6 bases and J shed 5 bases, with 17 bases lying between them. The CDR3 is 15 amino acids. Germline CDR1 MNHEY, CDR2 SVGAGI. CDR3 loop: CASRRSSGRHNEQFF. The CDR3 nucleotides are TGTGCCAGCAGAAGATCGTCCGGGAGACACAATGAGCAGTTCTTC.

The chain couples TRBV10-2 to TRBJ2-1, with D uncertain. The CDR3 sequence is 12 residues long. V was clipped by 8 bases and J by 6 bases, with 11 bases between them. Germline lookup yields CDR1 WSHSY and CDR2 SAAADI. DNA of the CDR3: TGCGCCAGCGGAGACTTACGCAATGAGCAGTTCTTC. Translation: CASGDLRNEQFF.

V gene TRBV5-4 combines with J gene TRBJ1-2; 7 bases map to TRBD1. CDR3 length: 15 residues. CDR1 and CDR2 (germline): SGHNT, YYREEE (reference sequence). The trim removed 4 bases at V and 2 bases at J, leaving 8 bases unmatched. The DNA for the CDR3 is TGTGCCAGCAGCATTCAGGACAGGTCCAACTATGGCTACACCTTC. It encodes CASSIQDRSNYGYTF.

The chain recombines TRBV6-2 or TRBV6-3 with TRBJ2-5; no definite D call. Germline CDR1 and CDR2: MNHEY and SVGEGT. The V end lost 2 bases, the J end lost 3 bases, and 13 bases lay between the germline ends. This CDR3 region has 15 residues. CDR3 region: CASSYAASGKETQYF. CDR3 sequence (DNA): TGTGCCAGCAGTTACGCCGCCTCGGGTAAAGAGACCCAGTACTTC.

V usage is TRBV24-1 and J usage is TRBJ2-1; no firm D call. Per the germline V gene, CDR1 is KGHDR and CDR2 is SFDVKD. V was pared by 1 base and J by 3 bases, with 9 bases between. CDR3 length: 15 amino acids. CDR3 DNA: TGTGCCACCAGTGATTTTGTTGGCGGCTACAATGAGCAGTTCTTC. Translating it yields CATSDFVGGYNEQFF.